Following are 8 T cell receptor beta chains from one sample sequenced in a study of blood T cell repertoires in COVID-19. Profiling relied on immunoSEQ multiplex PCR, and the TCRdb table lists in-frame clones only, not all of them. The sample has some 300,000 clones; less than 90% are singletons. The source material was PBMCs or T cells enriched from blood (not recorded which). The source is a woman in her twenties or thirties who had recovered from COVID-19.

This sequence joins TRBV14 and TRBJ2-1, with 9 bases lining up with TRBD2. Trimming cost V 2 bases and J 0 bases; bases outside gene matches: 5. The CDR3 extends over 17 amino acids. The germline V gene encodes CDR1 SGHDN and CDR2 FVKESK. CDR3 sequence reads: CASSQRKRGVSYNEQFF. The CDR3 DNA is TGTGCCAGCAGCCAAAGGAAGCGGGGGGTCTCCTACAATGAGCAGTTCTTC.

V usage is TRBV4-1 and J usage is TRBJ2-1; TRBD2 agrees at 11 bases. The CDR3 extends over 14 amino acids. Per the germline V gene, CDR1 is MGHRA and CDR2 is YSYEKL. The J segment lost 10 bases and the V segment lost 3 bases, leaving 5 bases of the junction unmatched. The CDR3 sequence is CASSQAGTSGEQFF. The DNA for the CDR3 is TGCGCCAGCAGCCAGGCCGGGACTAGCGGAGAGCAGTTCTTC.

The CDR3 nucleotides are TGTGCCAGCAGTCCGGGAGCAGCCAACGTCCTGACTTTC. It yields the protein CASSPGAANVLTF. The chain links TRBV27 to TRBJ2-6; D is perhaps TRBD2 (6 bases). Germline CDR1 reads MNHEY; CDR2 reads SMNVEV (reference sequence). This CDR3 has 13 amino acids. V lost 5 bases and J 7 bases, leaving 9 bases between the germline ends.

This chain links TRBV7-2 with TRBJ2-5; 7 bases match TRBD2. Germline V CDR1 and CDR2: SGHTA, FQGNSA. Trimming at V came to 0 bases and at J to 0 bases, leaving 1 base not matched to a gene. The CDR3 is 15 amino acids. DNA for the CDR3: TGTGCCAGCAGCTTAGCTAGCGGGTACCAAGAGACCCAGTACTTC. Its protein product is CASSLASGYQETQYF. Full variable domain (outside the CDR3, taken from reference TRBV7-2 and TRBJ2-5): GAGVSQSPSNKVTEKGKDVELRCDPISGHTALYWYRQSLGQGLEFLIYFQGNSAPDKSGLPSDRFSAERTGGSVSTLTIQRTQQEDSAVYLCASSLASGYQETQYFGPGTRLLVL.

The rearrangement uses TRBV29-1 and TRBJ2-1; TRBD1 matches 8 bases. Germline V gives CDR1 SQVTM, CDR2 ANQGSEA. The CDR3 is made up of 11 amino acids. The V and J ends lost 7 bases and 9 bases, in that order; junction bases with no gene match: 5. CDR3 coding DNA: TGCAGCGCGGACAGGGCGGCTGAGCAGTTCTTC. Protein product: CSADRAAEQFF.

This chain uses TRBV19 with TRBJ2-7; 8 bases agree with TRBD1. This CDR3 has 15 amino acids. CDR1 is LNHDA, CDR2 SQIVND, per germline (reference sequence). V shed 3 bases, J shed 1 base, and the junction held 5 bases outside the gene matches. CDR3 region: CASSMTGTGSYEQYF. CDR3 bases: TGTGCCAGTAGTATGACCGGGACAGGTTCCTACGAGCAGTACTTC.

The gene calls are TRBV28 and TRBJ1-6; possibly TRBD1 for D (5 bases). V lost 4 bases, J lost 10 bases, and 11 bases lay in between. Germline CDR1 reads MDHEN; CDR2 reads SYDVKM. There are 13 residues in the CDR3. The CDR3 loop reads CASSWGSLSPLHF. In nucleotides, the CDR3 is TGTGCCAGCAGTTGGGGCAGTTTATCACCCCTCCACTTT. Drawing the rest from reference TRBV28 and TRBJ1-6, the complete variable domain is DVKVTQSSRYLVKRTGEKVFLECVQDMDHENMFWYRQDPGLGLRLIYFSYDVKMKEKGDIPEGYSVSREKKERFSLILESASTNQTSMYLCASSWGSLSPLHFGNGTRLTVT.

This rearrangement joins TRBV25-1 to TRBJ2-3; TRBD2 matches at 16 bases. The CDR3 is made up of 15 amino acids. V shed 8 bases and J 2 bases; nucleotides not matched to a gene: 1. Germline V gene data show CDR1 as MGHDK and CDR2 as SYGVNS. The CDR3 DNA reads as TGTGCCAGCGGGACTAGCGGGGGGGTCACAGATACGCAGTATTTT. It codes for CASGTSGGVTDTQYF.